A selection of T cell receptor beta chains follows, all from one sample in a study of post-analysis software for immune sequencing data. TCRdb reprocessed the PCR reads with MiXCR, giving one entry per CDR3 protein. The table shows 450,000 or so distinct CDR3 sequences, with approximately 45% occurring only once. Sequenced input: blood. These receptors were obtained from a girl between 5 and 17 years old with multiple sclerosis. Each CDR3 is given with its conserved first and last residue. The D gene is left open where the match is weak. Rows may omit the clone size; those that give it use once, few, many or a size class.

TRBJ1-5	once	-	TRBV12-3/TRBV12-4	CASSLLGPMNQPQHF	TGTGCCAGCAGTTTACTAGGTCCCATGAATCAGCCCCAGCATTTT
TRBJ2-5	-	-	TRBV6-6	CASSYSIRDPYNEQYF	TGTGCCAGCAGTTACTCGATACGGGACCCCTACAATGAGCAGTACTTC
TRBJ2-7	few	-	TRBV7-3	CASSLSAGPTYEQYF	TGTGCCAGCAGCTTATCGGCGGGACCAACCTACGAGCAGTACTTC
TRBJ1-4	-	-	TRBV2	CASSEVPKLFF	TGTGCCAGCAGTGAGGTCCCAAAACTGTTTTTT
TRBJ2-4	few	-	TRBV4-1	CASSPQSGLPQYF	TGCGCCAGCAGCCCCCAGTCCGGACTCCCGCAGTACTTC
TRBJ2-3	-	TRBD2	TRBV20-1	CSARDLGLAGGADTQYF	TGCAGTGCTAGAGATCTAGGACTAGCGGGCGGAGCAGATACGCAGTATTTT
TRBJ1-2	-	-	TRBV6-6	CASSYPEGYTF	TGTGCCAGCAGTTACCCCGAAGGCTACACCTTC
TRBJ1-5	-	-	TRBV16	CASAGGLSNQPQHF	TGTGCCAGCGCCGGGGGGCTGAGCAATCAGCCCCAGCATTTT
TRBJ2-7	few	-	TRBV29-1	CSVGQKLQYEQYF	TGCAGCGTTGGTCAGAAACTGCAGTACGAGCAGTACTTC
TRBJ2-3	-	TRBD2	TRBV10-3	CAISGLAGADTQYF	TGTGCCATCAGTGGACTAGCGGGAGCAGATACGCAGTATTTT
TRBJ1-2	few	-	TRBV5-1	CASSPYPGRNYGYTF	TGCGCCAGCAGCCCCTACCCGGGGAGGAACTATGGCTACACCTTC
TRBJ2-3	-	TRBD2	TRBV20-1	CSASGYGGVADTQYF	TGCAGTGCTAGTGGTTATGGGGGGGTAGCAGATACGCAGTATTTT
TRBJ2-3	-	TRBD2	TRBV18	CASSPSGTSGSTDTQYF	TGTGCCAGCTCACCCTCCGGGACTAGCGGTAGCACAGATACGCAGTATTTT
TRBJ2-7	few	-	TRBV7-9	CASSSAEYEQYF	TGTGCCAGCAGCTCAGCAGAATACGAGCAGTACTTC
TRBJ2-3	few	-	TRBV7-3	CASSADSGASTDTQYF	TGTGCCAGCAGCGCAGATAGCGGAGCTAGCACAGATACGCAGTATTTT
TRBJ2-2	few	-	TRBV4-1	CASSPQASGFGSGELFF	TGCGCCAGCAGCCCACAAGCCTCGGGGTTTGGTAGTGGGGAGCTGTTTTTT
TRBJ1-1	few	TRBD1	TRBV29-1	CSVQLQGARYTEAFF	TGCAGCGTGCAACTACAGGGGGCGCGTTACACTGAAGCTTTCTTT
TRBJ2-1	-	-	TRBV24-1	CATSGSGWVNEQFF	TGTGCCACCAGTGGCAGCGGGTGGGTGAATGAGCAGTTCTTC
TRBJ1-1	-	-	TRBV9	CASSVEGGRGTRAFF	TGTGCCAGCAGCGTAGAAGGAGGACGGGGCACTCGGGCTTTCTTT
TRBJ2-7	few	-	TRBV20-1	CSARGFQYEQYF	TGCAGTGCTAGGGGATTTCAATACGAGCAGTACTTC
TRBJ2-1	-	TRBD2	TRBV3-1	CASSQDVSSGTSSKQFF	TGTGCCAGCAGCCAAGATGTATCTTCCGGGACTAGCAGTAAGCAGTTCTTC
TRBJ2-7	-	TRBD1	TRBV18	CASSGGQGNEQYF	TGTGCCAGCTCAGGGGGACAGGGAAACGAGCAGTACTTC
TRBJ2-7	few	TRBD1	TRBV29-1	CSVVKDRDEQYF	TGCAGCGTTGTCAAGGACAGGGACGAGCAGTACTTC
TRBJ2-5	-	TRBD1	TRBV7-6	CASSSYQRTGVGYEQYF	TGTGCCAGCAGCTCCTATCAGAGGACAGGAGTGGGCTACGAACAGTACTTC
TRBJ2-1	few	TRBD2	TRBV25-1	CASSGTGGAYNEQFF	TGTGCCAGCAGTGGGACGGGAGGCGCCTACAATGAGCAGTTCTTC
TRBJ2-7	few	TRBD2	TRBV28	CASGTSVSSYEQYF	TGTGCGAGCGGGACGAGCGTAAGCTCCTACGAGCAGTACTTC
TRBJ1-5	-	-	TRBV25-1	CASNRPRGRDQPQHF	TGTGCCAGCAACCGGCCCCGGGGACGGGATCAGCCCCAGCATTTT
TRBJ1-6	few	-	TRBV6-5	CATGTGLSPLHF	TGTGCCACCGGAACAGGGCTTTCACCCCTCCACTTT
TRBJ2-5	-	-	TRBV7-9	CASSSGKRSLFQETQYF	TGTGCCAGCAGCTCGGGGAAGCGGTCACTATTCCAAGAGACCCAGTACTTC
TRBJ2-7	-	TRBD2	TRBV3-1	CASSRRGLAGAFSYNEQYF	TGTGCCAGCAGCCGCCGAGGACTAGCGGGAGCGTTTTCCTACAATGAGCAGTACTTC
TRBJ2-7	-	-	TRBV4-1	CASSQGPAETEQYF	TGCGCCAGCAGCCAAGGGCCAGCGGAAACTGAGCAGTACTTC
TRBJ2-7	few	-	TRBV28	CASSGTHPYEQYF	TGTGCCAGCTCCGGGACACACCCCTACGAGCAGTACTTC
TRBJ2-1	once	TRBD1	TRBV6-2/TRBV6-3	CASGGTGFQEQFF	TGTGCCAGCGGGGGGACAGGGTTTCAGGAGCAGTTCTTC
TRBJ2-7	few	-	TRBV6-5	CASSPVWGSSYEQYF	TGTGCCAGCAGCCCTGTATGGGGAAGCTCCTACGAGCAGTACTTC
TRBJ2-1	-	-	TRBV9	CASSAYRDSFYNEQFF	TGTGCCAGCAGCGCCTACCGGGACTCCTTCTACAATGAGCAGTTCTTC
TRBJ1-1	once	TRBD1	TRBV3-1	CASSLQGAPEAFF	TGTGCCAGCAGCCTACAGGGGGCCCCTGAAGCTTTCTTT
TRBJ2-1	-	TRBD2	TRBV7-2	CASSLGWVGQGLAGGAEQFF	TGTGCCAGCAGCTTAGGGTGGGTTGGTCAGGGACTAGCGGGAGGAGCTGAGCAGTTCTTC
TRBJ2-7	many	-	TRBV5-1	CASSLAISRGYEQYF	TGCGCCAGCAGCTTGGCCATCAGCAGGGGCTACGAGCAGTACTTC
TRBJ2-6	-	-	TRBV29-1	CSVPSGANVLTF	TGCAGCGTTCCCTCTGGGGCCAACGTCCTGACTTTC
TRBJ1-1	-	-	TRBV4-1	CASSQEGSRGEENTEAFF	TGCGCCAGCAGCCAAGAAGGCAGTCGGGGTGAGGAGAACACTGAAGCTTTCTTT
TRBJ2-1	few	TRBD2	TRBV14	CASSHGLAGYNEQFF	TGTGCCAGCAGCCACGGACTAGCGGGATACAATGAGCAGTTCTTC
TRBJ2-1	-	TRBD1	TRBV5-1	CASSLQGTGAYNEQFF	TGCGCCAGCAGCCTGCAGGGGACAGGGGCCTACAATGAGCAGTTCTTC